These T cell receptor beta chains were read from a single sample in a study of T-cell reconstitution after alpha-beta-depleted transplantation in children. Each CDR3 protein is one row after TCRdb ran MiXCR on the PCR reads. Here the sample spans 550,000 to 800,000 distinct CDR3 sequences, 10% to 15% being singletons. Material: PBMCs, obtained before TCRalphabeta/CD19-depleted stem cell transplant. The receptors were gathered from a girl aged 2 to 10 with congenital amegakaryocytic thrombocytopenia, due to receive a stem cell transplant. CDR3s include the opening cysteine and the closing phenylalanine or tryptophan. D genes are given only for firm matches. Expanded clones get a size class; other rows say once, few or many, or leave the size out.

V: TRBV20-1; D: TRBD2; size: many; J: TRBJ2-1; DNA: TGCAGTGCTAGAGGGCCCGGGACTAGCCGTCTACAGTTCTTC; CDR3: CSARGPGTSRLQFF
V: TRBV12-3/TRBV12-4; D: -; size: -; J: TRBJ2-5; DNA: TGTGCCAGCAGTTTAGGACTCACCGAGGAGACCCAGTACTTC; CDR3: CASSLGLTEETQYF
V: TRBV28; D: -; size: few; J: TRBJ2-4; DNA: TGTGCCAGCAACCAGTCCCCCCGGTTAATAGCCAAAAACATTCAGTACTTC; CDR3: CASNQSPRLIAKNIQYF
V: TRBV10-3; D: TRBD1; size: -; J: TRBJ1-5; DNA: TGTGCCATCAGCCTAACAGGGGCGTGCAATCAGCCCCAGCATTTT; CDR3: CAISLTGACNQPQHF
V: TRBV29-1; D: TRBD1; size: many; J: TRBJ1-1; DNA: TGCAGCGTTGACGTGACAGGGTCTCAAGCTTTCTTT; CDR3: CSVDVTGSQAFF
V: TRBV4-2; D: -; size: -; J: TRBJ2-3; DNA: TGTGCCAGCAGCCAAGTAAACCGGGCTTCAGATACGCAGTATTTT; CDR3: CASSQVNRASDTQYF
V: TRBV6-5; D: -; size: many; J: TRBJ2-7; DNA: TGTGCCAGCAGTTACTCTCTAAAGGGGTCCTACGAGCAGTACTTC; CDR3: CASSYSLKGSYEQYF
V: TRBV6-2/TRBV6-3; D: TRBD2; size: few; J: TRBJ2-1; DNA: TGTGCCAGCAGTTACCAGGTAGCGGGACCGAACAATGAGCAGTTCTTC; CDR3: CASSYQVAGPNNEQFF
V: TRBV12-3/TRBV12-4; D: TRBD1; size: many; J: TRBJ2-3; DNA: TGTGCCAGCCGCCGGGACAGCCAAGATACGCAGTATTTT; CDR3: CASRRDSQDTQYF
V: TRBV29-1; D: -; size: few; J: TRBJ1-4; DNA: TGCAGCGTTGGAGCCCGTAAAAACTCCCAGTTTTTT; CDR3: CSVGARKNSQFF
V: TRBV20-1; D: TRBD1; size: -; J: TRBJ2-4; DNA: TGCAGTGCAACCTACAGGGGAGCCAAAAACATTCAGTACTTC; CDR3: CSATYRGAKNIQYF
V: TRBV20-1; D: -; size: many; J: TRBJ2-7; DNA: TGCAGTGCTATTGTTCCCACCGCCCCTCGTTACGAGCAGTACTTC; CDR3: CSAIVPTAPRYEQYF
V: TRBV28; D: -; size: few; J: TRBJ2-5; DNA: TGTGCCACTTTTGGAGGTGGAGAGACCCAGTACTTC; CDR3: CATFGGGETQYF
V: TRBV5-1; D: -; size: -; J: TRBJ2-7; DNA: TGCGCCAGCAGCTTGGGGGATGTGGAGCAGTACTTC; CDR3: CASSLGDVEQYF
V: TRBV27; D: -; size: -; J: TRBJ1-1; DNA: TGTGCCAGCAGTTTTACAGGGTCTGAAGCGTTCTTT; CDR3: CASSFTGSEAFF
V: TRBV5-1; D: TRBD1; size: many; J: TRBJ2-3; DNA: TGCGCCAGCAGCCCCGGACAGGGATGGACAGATACGCAGTATTTT; CDR3: CASSPGQGWTDTQYF
V: TRBV7-2; D: -; size: -; J: TRBJ1-2; DNA: TGTGCCAGCAGCTTAGCCGAACAGAACTATGGCTACACCTTC; CDR3: CASSLAEQNYGYTF
V: TRBV5-1; D: TRBD2; size: many; J: TRBJ2-1; DNA: TGCGCCAGCACTAGCGGGAGGTCTAATGAGCAGTTCTTC; CDR3: CASTSGRSNEQFF
V: TRBV27; D: -; size: many; J: TRBJ1-2; DNA: TGTGCCAGCAGACTGGGGGTTTTCGGGGATGGCTACACCTTC; CDR3: CASRLGVFGDGYTF
V: TRBV7-9; D: -; size: -; J: TRBJ2-7; DNA: TGTGCCAGCAGCCACGAGGCCCAATCCTACGAGCAGTACTTC; CDR3: CASSHEAQSYEQYF
V: TRBV20-1; D: -; size: -; J: TRBJ1-3; DNA: TGCAGTGCTAGAAACCAGAACACCATATATTTT; CDR3: CSARNQNTIYF
V: TRBV5-1; D: -; size: -; J: TRBJ1-1; DNA: TGCGCCAGCAGCTTGGGGCTCTTACAGGGAGGTGCCACTGAAGCTTTCTTT; CDR3: CASSLGLLQGGATEAFF
V: TRBV12-3/TRBV12-4; D: TRBD2; size: -; J: TRBJ2-7; DNA: TGTGCCAGCAGTCTCCGAATAGCGGGAGGGTACGAGCAGTACTTC; CDR3: CASSLRIAGGYEQYF
V: TRBV12-3/TRBV12-4; D: -; size: many; J: TRBJ2-7; DNA: TGTGCCAGCAGTTACCAGGGGGGACCCTACGAGCAGTACTTC; CDR3: CASSYQGGPYEQYF
V: TRBV5-1; D: -; size: -; J: TRBJ2-1; DNA: TGCGCCAGCAGCTTGGTCGGGAGCTTGAACAATGAGCAGTTCTTC; CDR3: CASSLVGSLNNEQFF
V: TRBV27; D: -; size: few; J: TRBJ1-2; DNA: TGTGCCAGCAGTTTAAGGAGGGAGAACTATGGCTACACCTTC; CDR3: CASSLRRENYGYTF
V: TRBV15; D: -; size: many; J: TRBJ2-5; DNA: TGTGCCACCAGCGGCTTGAGGAACCAAGAGACCCAGTACTTC; CDR3: CATSGLRNQETQYF
V: TRBV30; D: -; size: -; J: TRBJ2-7; DNA: TGTGCCTGGAGCCCTCTCCTTAATTCCCGTTTTTCCCACTACGAGCAGTACTTC; CDR3: CAWSPLLNSRFSHYEQYF
V: TRBV29-1; D: -; size: many; J: TRBJ2-3; DNA: TGCAGCGTTGATTTTCACACAGATACGCAGTATTTT; CDR3: CSVDFHTDTQYF
V: TRBV20-1; D: -; size: many; J: TRBJ1-3; DNA: TGCAGTGCTACGTTCGTCGGGGCCGGAAACACCATATATTTT; CDR3: CSATFVGAGNTIYF
V: TRBV10-3; D: -; size: many; J: TRBJ2-1; DNA: TGTGCCATCAGTGAGTCCGGGCGGGACTACAATGAGCAGTTCTTC; CDR3: CAISESGRDYNEQFF
V: TRBV20-1; D: TRBD1; size: -; J: TRBJ1-3; DNA: TGCAGTGGTAGGGACAGCTCTGGAAACACCATATATTTT; CDR3: CSGRDSSGNTIYF
V: TRBV24-1; D: -; size: -; J: TRBJ1-2; DNA: TGTGCCACCAGTGATTCGACATACGACGGGCTCGGCTACACCTTC; CDR3: CATSDSTYDGLGYTF
V: TRBV3-1; D: TRBD1; size: -; J: TRBJ2-2; DNA: TGTGCCAGCAGCCGACACCGGGACAGGGGATCGACCGGGGAGCTGTTTTTT; CDR3: CASSRHRDRGSTGELFF
V: TRBV7-6; D: -; size: -; J: TRBJ2-5; DNA: TGTGCCAGCAGCTCCGAGGGGGGGCAACAAGAGACCCAGTACTTC; CDR3: CASSSEGGQQETQYF
V: TRBV7-6; D: -; size: many; J: TRBJ1-3; DNA: TGTGCCAGCAGCAGAGACCGGACTTACAAAGCCCAGAACTCTGGAAACACCATATATTTT; CDR3: CASSRDRTYKAQNSGNTIYF
V: TRBV20-1; D: -; size: -; J: TRBJ2-1; DNA: TGCAGTGCTCCCTCCAGCCGGCGACTGAGGGGAAATGAGCAGTTCTTC; CDR3: CSAPSSRRLRGNEQFF
V: TRBV12-3/TRBV12-4; D: TRBD2; size: many; J: TRBJ2-1; DNA: TGTGCCAGCAGTGCACAGCGGGACCCCATGGAGCAGTTCTTC; CDR3: CASSAQRDPMEQFF
V: TRBV5-1; D: -; size: many; J: TRBJ2-6; DNA: TGCGCCAGCAGCTTGAAGTCGGGCGCTGGGGCCAACGTCCTGACTTTC; CDR3: CASSLKSGAGANVLTF
V: TRBV27; D: -; size: many; J: TRBJ2-7; DNA: TGTGCCAGCAGTTTGTGCAGGACGTGCGAGCAGTACTTC; CDR3: CASSLCRTCEQYF
V: TRBV29-1; D: -; size: many; J: TRBJ2-1; DNA: TGCAGCGTTTCCCCTAGCTCTAATGAGCAGTTCTTC; CDR3: CSVSPSSNEQFF
V: TRBV30; D: -; size: -; J: TRBJ2-1; DNA: TGTGCCTGGATCGCTCGGGAGATCTACAATGAGCAGTTCTTC; CDR3: CAWIAREIYNEQFF
V: TRBV5-1; D: -; size: few; J: TRBJ2-1; DNA: TGCGCCAGCAGCTTGCAGGGGAGATTGACCTACAATGAGCAGTTCTTC; CDR3: CASSLQGRLTYNEQFF
V: TRBV7-3; D: -; size: few; J: TRBJ2-6; DNA: TGTGCCAGCAGCTTACAACCGGGGACGCGTGGGGCCAACGTCCTGACTTTC; CDR3: CASSLQPGTRGANVLTF
V: TRBV27; D: -; size: many; J: TRBJ2-2; DNA: TGTGCCAGCATAGCGGTTGAGAACACCGGGGAGCTGTTTTTT; CDR3: CASIAVENTGELFF
V: TRBV5-8; D: -; size: -; J: TRBJ1-2; DNA: TGTGCCAGCAGCTTGTATACTGGGAGCTATGGCTACACCTTC; CDR3: CASSLYTGSYGYTF
V: TRBV6-1; D: -; size: -; J: TRBJ2-6; DNA: TGTGCCAGCATGGGGCAGGACCAAAACTCTGGGGCCAACGTCCTGACTTTC; CDR3: CASMGQDQNSGANVLTF
V: TRBV11-3; D: TRBD2; size: -; J: TRBJ2-3; DNA: TGTGCCAGCAGCTTAGGCGGGAGGGCCATAGATACGCAGTATTTT; CDR3: CASSLGGRAIDTQYF